The clone carrying this T cell receptor beta chain was observed many times. Unique molecular identifiers were incorporated into the prepared TCRbeta library. TCRdb called the PCR reads again in MiXCR, with one record for every CDR3 protein. The repertoire has approximately 350,000 distinct CDR3 sequences, over 9% of them found once; the top ten carry around 2.3%. The record originates from a study of T-cell reconstitution after alpha-beta-depleted transplantation in children. Source: PBMCs from the stem cell graft donor, taken from the stem cell graft. The receptor's source is a human donor who donated a stem cell graft to a child with acute lymphoblastic leukemia.

Here the CDR3 DNA reads TGTGCCAGCAGTCCTACAGGGTGGGGGGCGAACACTGAAGCTTTCTTT. Its protein is CASSPTGWGANTEAFF. This chain uses TRBV27 with TRBJ1-1; TRBD1 might be the D (6 bases). CDR1 is MNHEY and CDR2 is SMNVEV in the germline V gene (reference sequence). V was cut by 5 bases and J by 1 base, with 17 bases left in between. The length of the CDR3 is 16 residues.